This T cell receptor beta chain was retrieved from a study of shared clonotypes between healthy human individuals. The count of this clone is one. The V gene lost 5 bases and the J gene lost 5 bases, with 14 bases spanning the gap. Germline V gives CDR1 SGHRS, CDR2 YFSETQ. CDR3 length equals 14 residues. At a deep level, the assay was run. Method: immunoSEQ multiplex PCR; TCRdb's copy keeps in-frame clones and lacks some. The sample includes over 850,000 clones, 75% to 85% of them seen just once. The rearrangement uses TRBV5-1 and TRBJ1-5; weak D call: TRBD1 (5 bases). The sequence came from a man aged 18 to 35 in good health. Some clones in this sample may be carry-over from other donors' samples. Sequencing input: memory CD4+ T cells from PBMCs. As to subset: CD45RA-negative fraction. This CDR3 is CASSEGNTDQPQHF. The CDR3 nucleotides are TGCGCCAGCAGTGAGGGGAACACGGATCAGCCCCAGCATTTT.